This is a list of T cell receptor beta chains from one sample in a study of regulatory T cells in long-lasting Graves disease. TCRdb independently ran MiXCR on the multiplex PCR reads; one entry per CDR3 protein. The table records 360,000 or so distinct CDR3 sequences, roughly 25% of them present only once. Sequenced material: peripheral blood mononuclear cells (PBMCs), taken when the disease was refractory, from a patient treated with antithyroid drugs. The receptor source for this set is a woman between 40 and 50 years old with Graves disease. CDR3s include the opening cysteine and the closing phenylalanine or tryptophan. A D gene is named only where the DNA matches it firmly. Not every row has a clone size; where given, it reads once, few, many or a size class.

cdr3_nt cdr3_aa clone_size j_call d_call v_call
TGTGCCAGCAGTCCCCTCTGGGACAGGGGGCGATCACCCCTCCACTTT CASSPLWDRGRSPLHF many TRBJ1-6 TRBD1 TRBV27
TGTGCCAGCAGTACCTACGGGGGGGTAGAGACCCAGTACTTC CASSTYGGVETQYF - TRBJ2-5 TRBD2 TRBV9
TGCAGTGCCCCCACAGGGCCCACCTACGAGCAGTACTTC CSAPTGPTYEQYF - TRBJ2-7 - TRBV20-1
TGCGCCAGCAGCTCAAGATCTACTAGCGGGAGTGCCGTGGACATTCAGTACTTC CASSSRSTSGSAVDIQYF many TRBJ2-4 TRBD2 TRBV5-1
TGTGCCAGCAGTGAAAGAGGTCTAGGCAATCAGCCCCAGCATTTT CASSERGLGNQPQHF few TRBJ1-5 - TRBV25-1
TGTGCCAGCAGCTTATCCTTCTCTGGGGCCAACGTCCTGACTTTC CASSLSFSGANVLTF - TRBJ2-6 - TRBV13
TGTGCCAGCAGCTTAGGTCAGGGTATGCACGGCTACACCTTC CASSLGQGMHGYTF - TRBJ1-2 - TRBV7-9
TGTGCCACCGAGCTCGGGACAGGGGGCCGTACTGAAGCTTTCTTT CATELGTGGRTEAFF many TRBJ1-1 TRBD1 TRBV28
TGTGCCAGTAGTATAGGCACAGCATCTGGAAACACCATATATTTT CASSIGTASGNTIYF many TRBJ1-3 - TRBV19
TGTGCCACCAGCGACCCGGGACAGGGGGCTCCAGCGCAGTATTTT CATSDPGQGAPAQYF few TRBJ2-3 TRBD1 TRBV24-1
TGCAGTGCTACACCCATGGGACAGTTCTACGAGCAGTACTTC CSATPMGQFYEQYF - TRBJ2-7 TRBD1 TRBV20-1
TGTGCTAGTGCGAAATCAGGGGAATCTGGCTACACCTTC CASAKSGESGYTF many TRBJ1-2 - TRBV12-5
TGTGCCAGCAGTCAAGGACGCGACATTCAGTACTTC CASSQGRDIQYF many TRBJ2-4 - TRBV28